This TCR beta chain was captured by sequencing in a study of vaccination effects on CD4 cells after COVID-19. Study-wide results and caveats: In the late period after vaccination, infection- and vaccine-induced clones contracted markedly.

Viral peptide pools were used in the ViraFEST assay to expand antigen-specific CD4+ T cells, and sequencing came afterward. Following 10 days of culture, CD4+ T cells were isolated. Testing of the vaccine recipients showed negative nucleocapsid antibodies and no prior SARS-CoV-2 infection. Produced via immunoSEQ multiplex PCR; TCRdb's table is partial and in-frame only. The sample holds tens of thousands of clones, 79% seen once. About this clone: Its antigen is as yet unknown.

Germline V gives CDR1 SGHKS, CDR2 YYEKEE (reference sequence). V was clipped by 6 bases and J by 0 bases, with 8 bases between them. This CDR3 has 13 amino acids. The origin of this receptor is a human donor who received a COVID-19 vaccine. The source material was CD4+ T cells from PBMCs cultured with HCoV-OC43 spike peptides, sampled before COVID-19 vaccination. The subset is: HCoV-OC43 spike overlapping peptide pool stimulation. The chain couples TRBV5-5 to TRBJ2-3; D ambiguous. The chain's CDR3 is CASNLFSTDTQYF. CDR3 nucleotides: TGTGCCAGCAACCTTTTTAGCACAGATACGCAGTATTTT.